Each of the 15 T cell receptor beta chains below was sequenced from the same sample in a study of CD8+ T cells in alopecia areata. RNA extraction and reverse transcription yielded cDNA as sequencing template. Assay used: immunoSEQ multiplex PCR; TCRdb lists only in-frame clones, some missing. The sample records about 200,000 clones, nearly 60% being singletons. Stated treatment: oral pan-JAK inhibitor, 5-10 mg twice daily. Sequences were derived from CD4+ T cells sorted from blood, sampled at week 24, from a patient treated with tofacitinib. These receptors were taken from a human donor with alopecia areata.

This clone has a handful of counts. This CDR3 is CASSVELGDNEQFF. The CDR3 DNA sequence: TGTGCCAGCAGCGTAGAGCTGGGGGACAATGAGCAGTTCTTC. V is TRBV9 and J is TRBJ2-1; D assignment may be TRBD1 or TRBD2 (5 bases each). The CDR3 extends over 14 amino acids. Germline V gives CDR1 SGDLS, CDR2 YYNGEE. V lost 0 bases and J lost 5, with 9 bases in between.

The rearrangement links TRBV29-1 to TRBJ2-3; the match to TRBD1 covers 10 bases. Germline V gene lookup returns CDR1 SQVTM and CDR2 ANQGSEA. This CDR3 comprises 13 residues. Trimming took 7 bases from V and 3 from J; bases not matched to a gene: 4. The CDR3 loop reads CSGSGQGTDTQYF. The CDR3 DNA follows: TGCAGCGGTTCGGGACAGGGGACAGATACGCAGTATTTT.

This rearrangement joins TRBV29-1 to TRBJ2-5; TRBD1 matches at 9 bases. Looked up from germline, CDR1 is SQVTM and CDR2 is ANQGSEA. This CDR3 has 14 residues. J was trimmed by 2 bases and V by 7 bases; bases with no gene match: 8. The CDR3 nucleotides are TGCAGCGCCCTGGACAGGGGACCGCAAGAGACCCAGTACTTC. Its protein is CSALDRGPQETQYF.

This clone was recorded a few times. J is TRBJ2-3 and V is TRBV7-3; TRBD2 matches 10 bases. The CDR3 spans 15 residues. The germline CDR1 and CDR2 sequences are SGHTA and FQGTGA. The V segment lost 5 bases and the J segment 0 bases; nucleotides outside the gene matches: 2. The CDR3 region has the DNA TGTGCCAGCAGCCTTAGCGGGAGGAGCACAGATACGCAGTATTTT. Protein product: CASSLSGRSTDTQYF. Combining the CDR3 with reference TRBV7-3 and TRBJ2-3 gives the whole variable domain GAGVSQTPSNKVTEKGKYVELRCDPISGHTALYWYRQSLGQGPEFLIYFQGTGAADDSGLPNDRFFAVRPEGSVSTLKIQRTERGDSAVYLCASSLSGRSTDTQYFGPGTRLTVL.

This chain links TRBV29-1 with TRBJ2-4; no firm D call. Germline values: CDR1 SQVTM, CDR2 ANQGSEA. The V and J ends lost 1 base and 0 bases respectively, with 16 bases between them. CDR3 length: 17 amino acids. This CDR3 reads CSVEGRRGSLAKNIQYF. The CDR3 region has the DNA TGCAGCGTTGAAGGGCGGAGAGGTTCTCTAGCCAAAAACATTCAGTACTTC.

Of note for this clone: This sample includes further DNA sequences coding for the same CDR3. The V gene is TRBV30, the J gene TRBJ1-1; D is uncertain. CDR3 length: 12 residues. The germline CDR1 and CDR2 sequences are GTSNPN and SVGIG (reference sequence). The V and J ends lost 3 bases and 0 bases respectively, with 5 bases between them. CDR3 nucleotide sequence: TGTGCCTGGAGCCCACTGAACACTGAAGCTTTCTTT. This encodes CAWSPLNTEAFF.

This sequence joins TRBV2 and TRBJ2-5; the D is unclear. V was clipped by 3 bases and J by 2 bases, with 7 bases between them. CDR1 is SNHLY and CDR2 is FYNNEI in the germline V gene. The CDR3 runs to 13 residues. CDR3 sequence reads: CASSDQLQETQYF. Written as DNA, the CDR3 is TGTGCCAGCAGTGACCAACTTCAAGAGACCCAGTACTTC.

The CDR3 bases are TGTGCCAGCAGCTTGGAGTCAGCAGATACGCAGTATTTT. Its translation: CASSLESADTQYF. The chain recombines TRBV5-5 with TRBJ2-3; D remains ambiguous. Germline CDR1 and CDR2: SGHKS and YYEKEE (reference sequence). The CDR3 covers 13 residues. Trimming removed 0 bases at V and 4 bases at J, with 6 bases between.

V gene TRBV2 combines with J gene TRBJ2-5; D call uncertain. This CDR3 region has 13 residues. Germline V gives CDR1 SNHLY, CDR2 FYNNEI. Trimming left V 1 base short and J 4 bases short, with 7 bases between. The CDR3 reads CASSEGRRETQYF. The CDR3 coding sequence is TGTGCCAGCAGTGAAGGGCGCAGAGAGACCCAGTACTTC.

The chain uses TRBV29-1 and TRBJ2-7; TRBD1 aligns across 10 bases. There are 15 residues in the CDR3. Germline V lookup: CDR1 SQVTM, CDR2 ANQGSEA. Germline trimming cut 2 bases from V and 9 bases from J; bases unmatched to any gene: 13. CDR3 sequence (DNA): TGCAGCGTTGAACTTTCGGGACAGGGGACTTTCGGGCAGTACTTC. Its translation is CSVELSGQGTFGQYF.

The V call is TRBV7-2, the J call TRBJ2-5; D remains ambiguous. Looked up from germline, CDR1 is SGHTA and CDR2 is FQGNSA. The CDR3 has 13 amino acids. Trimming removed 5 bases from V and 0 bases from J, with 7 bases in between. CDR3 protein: CASSRLNQETQYF. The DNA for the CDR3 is TGTGCCAGCAGCCGGCTAAACCAAGAGACCCAGTACTTC. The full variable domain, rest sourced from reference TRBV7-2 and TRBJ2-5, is GAGVSQSPSNKVTEKGKDVELRCDPISGHTALYWYRQSLGQGLEFLIYFQGNSAPDKSGLPSDRFSAERTGGSVSTLTIQRTQQEDSAVYLCASSRLNQETQYFGPGTRLLVL.

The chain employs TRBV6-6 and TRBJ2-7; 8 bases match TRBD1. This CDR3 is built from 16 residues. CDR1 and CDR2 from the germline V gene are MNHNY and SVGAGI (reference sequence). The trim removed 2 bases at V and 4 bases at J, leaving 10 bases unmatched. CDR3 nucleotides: TGTGCCAGCAGTTACGGTCAGGGGGCATTTGGGTACGAGCAGTACTTC. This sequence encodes CASSYGQGAFGYEQYF.

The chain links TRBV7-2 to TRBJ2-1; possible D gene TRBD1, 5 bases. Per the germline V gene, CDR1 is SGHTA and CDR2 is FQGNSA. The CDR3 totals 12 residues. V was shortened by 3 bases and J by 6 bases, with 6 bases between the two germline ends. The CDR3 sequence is CASSFRANEQFF. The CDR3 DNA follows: TGTGCCAGCAGCTTCAGGGCCAATGAGCAGTTCTTC.

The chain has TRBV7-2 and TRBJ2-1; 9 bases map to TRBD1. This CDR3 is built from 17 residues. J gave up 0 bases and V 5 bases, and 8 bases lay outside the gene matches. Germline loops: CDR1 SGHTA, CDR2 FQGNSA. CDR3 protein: CASSPRQGVSSYNEQFF. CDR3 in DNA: TGTGCCAGCAGCCCCCGACAGGGGGTAAGCTCCTACAATGAGCAGTTCTTC.

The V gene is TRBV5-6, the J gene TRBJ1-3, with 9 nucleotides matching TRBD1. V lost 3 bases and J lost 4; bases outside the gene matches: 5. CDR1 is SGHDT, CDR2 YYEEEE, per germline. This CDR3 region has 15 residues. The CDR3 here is CASSSDRGWGNTIYF. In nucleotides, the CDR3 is TGTGCCAGCAGCTCGGACAGGGGCTGGGGAAACACCATATATTTT.